This entry lists 26 T cell receptor beta chains sequenced from one sample in a study of identical twins. TCRdb analysed the 5' RACE reads with MiXCR anew, one entry per CDR3 protein. The sample lists hundreds of thousands of distinct CDR3 sequences, 21% occurring once. The sample was also reused in another study, on T cells expressing NK-cell markers.

The material sequenced was PBMCs. All receptors come from a woman aged 18-30 years in good health.

The table lists this clonotype with a few counts. The chain carries TRBV7-3 and TRBJ2-5; 7 positions match TRBD2. The CDR3 length is 17 residues. Germline V gene sequence: CDR1 SGHTA, CDR2 FQGTGA. V lost 1 base, J lost 1 base, and 9 bases stayed unmatched. The CDR3 nucleotides read TGTGCCAGCAGCTTAAATGGGGGGGGGAGACTCCAAGAGACCCAGTACTTC. Translated, it gives CASSLNGGGRLQETQYF.

This clonotype was counted only a few times. For the CDR3, the DNA is TGTGCCAGCAGCAAACCAGGGGTTTTAAAAGCTTTCTTT. It encodes CASSKPGVLKAFF. This chain connects TRBV27 to TRBJ1-1, with D maybe TRBD1 (6 bases). V was trimmed by 6 bases and J by 9 bases, leaving 17 bases between them. CDR1 and CDR2 from the germline V gene are MNHEY and SMNVEV (reference sequence). This CDR3 has 13 amino acids.

The chain combines TRBV6-5 with TRBJ1-4, with 7 bases matching TRBD1. The CDR3 covers 14 residues. Germline assignment: CDR1 MNHEY and CDR2 SVGAGI. Trimming at V came to 4 bases and at J to 7 bases, leaving 6 bases not matched to a gene. The chain's CDR3 is CASSSSYRGEKLFF. DNA of the CDR3: TGTGCCAGCAGTTCCTCATACAGGGGTGAAAAACTGTTTTTT.

The V gene is TRBV7-9, the J gene TRBJ2-7; D ambiguous. The V and J ends lost 4 bases and 2 bases respectively, with 9 bases between them. The CDR3 has 13 residues. Germline assignment: CDR1 SEHNR and CDR2 FQNEAQ (reference sequence). The CDR3 region is CASSSPETYEQYF. CDR3 in DNA: TGTGCCAGCAGCTCCCCGGAGACCTACGAGCAGTACTTC.

This clonotype showed up just a few times. The CDR3 nucleotides are TGCGCCAGCAGCCAAGTTGGTCAGTACGAGCAGTACTTC. The encoded protein is CASSQVGQYEQYF. This chain connects TRBV4-3 to TRBJ2-7; D not resolved. Germline loops: CDR1 LGHNA, CDR2 YSLEER. The length of the CDR3 is 13 residues. V lost 1 base to trimming and J lost 4 bases, with 8 bases between them.

The chain is built from TRBV12-3 or TRBV12-4 and TRBJ1-1, with D possibly TRBD1 on 5 matching bases. CDR3 size: 15 residues. The V and J ends lost 2 bases and 1 base respectively, with 11 bases between them. CDR3 DNA: TGTGCCAGCAGTTTATATCGACAGTCGAACACTGAAGCTTTCTTT. Amino acid sequence: CASSLYRQSNTEAFF.

This clonotype has only a few counts. The rearrangement joins TRBV12-3 or TRBV12-4 to TRBJ2-1; no clear D. The CDR3 has 15 residues. V was cut by 10 bases and J by 0 bases, with 16 bases left in between. In DNA, the CDR3 is TGTGCCACTAGTACGAAGCGAGTCTCCTACAATGAGCAGTTCTTC. Translation: CATSTKRVSYNEQFF.

V is TRBV7-9 and J is TRBJ2-7; the match to TRBD1 covers 9 bases. The CDR3 length is 15 residues. The J segment lost 5 bases and the V segment lost 1 base, leaving 6 bases of the junction unmatched. The germline V gene encodes CDR1 SEHNR and CDR2 FQNEAQ (reference sequence). CDR3 bases: TGTGCCAGCAGCTTAGATTTGGACAGGGGCGACGAGCAGTACTTC. This sequence encodes CASSLDLDRGDEQYF.

The rearrangement joins TRBV6-1 to TRBJ1-1, with D possibly matching TRBD1 (5 bases). Germline lookup yields CDR1 MNHNS and CDR2 SASEGT. With 9 bases removed from V and 1 base from J, the gap between germline ends came to 12 bases. The CDR3 is 13 residues long. The CDR3 DNA reads as TGTGCCAGTTACAGGATCCCGAACACTGAAGCTTTCTTT. Its translation is CASYRIPNTEAFF.

This clonotype was observed a handful of times. In nucleotides, the CDR3 is TGCAGTGCTACACCCCGACTAGCGGGCAATGAGCAGTTCTTC. This translates into CSATPRLAGNEQFF. The rearrangement joins TRBV20-1 to TRBJ2-1; the match to TRBD2 covers 10 bases. The CDR3 runs 14 residues. CDR1 is DFQATT and CDR2 is SNEGSKA in the germline V gene (reference sequence). V shed 4 bases and J 6 bases; nucleotides not matched to a gene: 6.

This clonotype was counted between two and nine times. The rearrangement links TRBV12-3 or TRBV12-4 to TRBJ1-6; 7 nucleotides align to TRBD1. CDR3 size: 14 residues. After removal of 8 bases from V and 6 bases from J, the junction contained 7 bases not matched to a gene. The CDR3 DNA follows: TGTGCCAGCGCACCGGGACAGTTTAATTCACCCCTCCACTTT. Its translation is CASAPGQFNSPLHF.

The chain combines TRBV5-1 with TRBJ2-1; 14 bases align to TRBD2. Germline V CDR1 and CDR2: SGHRS, YFSETQ. The CDR3 is 16 residues long. V lost 0 bases, J lost 9 bases, and 5 bases stayed unmatched. The CDR3 DNA sequence: TGCGCCAGCAGCTTGGGGACTAGCGGGGGGCAGGGTGAGCAGTTCTTC. Its protein product is CASSLGTSGGQGEQFF.

This clonotype came up a few times. This rearrangement joins TRBV10-3 to TRBJ2-3; TRBD1 aligns across 8 bases. The J segment lost 2 bases and the V segment lost 2 bases, leaving 3 bases of the junction unmatched. Germline values: CDR1 ENHRY, CDR2 SYGVKD. This CDR3 comprises 15 residues. The CDR3 bases are TGTGCCATCAGTGAGGGACAGGGATACACAGATACGCAGTATTTT. Protein product: CAISEGQGYTDTQYF.

There are a few counts of this clonotype. The V call is TRBV10-3, the J call TRBJ1-2, with unresolved D. Looked up from germline, CDR1 is ENHRY and CDR2 is SYGVKD. V dropped 3 bases and J dropped 7 bases, with 12 bases sitting between them. The CDR3 totals 13 residues. CDR3 protein: CAISDAVAGGYTF. CDR3 bases: TGTGCCATCAGTGACGCGGTAGCGGGTGGCTACACCTTC.

The rearrangement joins TRBV20-1 to TRBJ1-4, with TRBD1 identical over 7 bases. The CDR3 spans 13 residues. Germline trimming cut 6 bases from V and 4 bases from J; bases unmatched to any gene: 5. Germline assignment: CDR1 DFQATT and CDR2 SNEGSKA (reference sequence). CDR3 in amino acids: CSAPTGVNEKLFF. In DNA form, the CDR3 reads TGCAGTGCGCCTACAGGGGTTAATGAAAAACTGTTTTTT.

This clonotype has more than one count but fewer than ten. The rearrangement joins TRBV6-1 to TRBJ2-7; 9 bases line up with TRBD2. The CDR3 runs 15 residues. CDR1 MNHNS and CDR2 SASEGT come from the germline V gene. Trimming removed 7 bases from V and 6 bases from J; junction bases left unmatched: 13. CDR3 region: CASNPGPAGGREQYF. In DNA form, the CDR3 reads TGTGCCAGCAACCCGGGGCCAGCGGGAGGACGCGAGCAGTACTTC.

Only a few counts were recorded for this clonotype. The chain carries TRBV12-3 or TRBV12-4 and TRBJ1-2; no clear D gene. V lost 6 bases, J lost 7 bases, and 15 bases lay in between. The CDR3 extends over 13 amino acids. CDR3 in DNA: TGTGCCAGCAGCTTTGGAGGCCTCGGTGGCTACACCTTC. This translates into CASSFGGLGGYTF.

This clonotype was counted only a few times. The chain couples TRBV10-3 to TRBJ2-1; D not certain. Germline V gene lookup returns CDR1 ENHRY and CDR2 SYGVKD. The V end lost 7 bases, the J end lost 6 bases, and 13 bases lay between the germline ends. The CDR3 extends over 13 amino acids. CDR3 sequence reads: CAIKYRNSNEQFF. CDR3 DNA sequence: TGTGCCATCAAATACCGCAATTCCAATGAGCAGTTCTTC.

This chain links TRBV7-2 with TRBJ2-7; TRBD2 matches 7 bases. Trimming at V came to 0 bases and at J to 2 bases, leaving 4 bases not matched to a gene. The CDR3 is made up of 15 amino acids. Germline V gene sequence: CDR1 SGHTA, CDR2 FQGNSA. The DNA of the CDR3 is TGTGCCAGCAGCTTAGCGGCTAGCGGAACCTACGAGCAGTACTTC. Protein product: CASSLAASGTYEQYF.

The rearrangement joins TRBV7-6 to TRBJ1-5; weak D call: TRBD1 (6 bases). Trimming shortened V by 1 base and J by 6 bases, and 10 bases separated the two germline ends. CDR1 is SGHVS and CDR2 is FNYEAQ in the germline V gene. The CDR3 spans 14 residues. CDR3 DNA: TGTGCCAGCAGCTTAGGGGGGGCCCCTCAGCCCCAGCATTTT. It is translated as CASSLGGAPQPQHF. The full variable domain, with the rest looked up from reference TRBV7-6 and TRBJ1-5, is GAGVSQSPRYKVTKRGQDVALRCDPISGHVSLYWYRQALGQGPEFLTYFNYEAQQDKSGLPNDRFSAERPEGSISTLTIQRTEQRDSAMYRCASSLGGAPQPQHFGDGTRLSIL.

The table lists this clonotype with a few counts. This chain uses TRBV4-3 with TRBJ2-1; 15 bases line up with TRBD2. CDR1 LGHNA and CDR2 YSLEER come from the germline V gene. This CDR3 is built from 20 residues. Germline trimming cut 0 bases from V and 1 base from J; bases unmatched to any gene: 7. CDR3 coding DNA: TGCGCCAGCAGCCAAGATCGGAGAGGGACTAGCGGGAGGTCCTACAATGAGCAGTTCTTC. Amino acids: CASSQDRRGTSGRSYNEQFF.

This clonotype has a count of ten or more. The V call is TRBV5-5, the J call TRBJ2-2; 8 positions agree with TRBD1. The V gene's germline CDR1 is SGHKS and CDR2 YYEKEE (reference sequence). The CDR3 covers 17 residues. V shed 4 bases, J shed 2 bases, and the junction held 10 bases outside the gene matches. CDR3 nucleotide sequence: TGTGCCAGCAGCGCATATGGACAGGGAGACAACACCGGGGAGCTGTTTTTT. Protein: CASSAYGQGDNTGELFF.

Only a few counts were recorded for this clonotype. The V call is TRBV4-2, the J call TRBJ1-5, with D possibly TRBD1 on 5 matching bases. Deletions cut 1 base from V and 2 bases from J, with 18 bases between. Germline CDR1 LGHNA, CDR2 YNFKEQ. The CDR3 has 18 amino acids. The CDR3 loop reads CASSQVGTASGGNQPQHF. The CDR3 bases are TGTGCCAGCAGCCAAGTCGGGACCGCCTCCGGGGGCAATCAGCCCCAGCATTTT.

The rearrangement uses TRBV9 and TRBJ2-3, with a weak D call TRBD2 (5 bases). The CDR3 length is 16 residues. Trimming pared 1 base from V and 1 base from J, leaving 13 bases between. The germline CDR1 and CDR2 sequences are SGDLS and YYNGEE. As DNA, the CDR3 is TGTGCCAGCAGCGTATATGAGTTCGGGGGCACAGATACGCAGTATTTT. It is translated as CASSVYEFGGTDTQYF.

The rearrangement links TRBV20-1 to TRBJ1-5, with a weak D call TRBD1 (5 bases). The V end lost 3 bases, the J end lost 2 bases, and 11 bases lay between the germline ends. This CDR3 is 14 amino acids long. The germline gives CDR1 DFQATT, CDR2 SNEGSKA (reference sequence). CDR3 residues: CSASPQGGNQPQHF. CDR3 nucleotides: TGCAGTGCTAGTCCCCAGGGAGGCAATCAGCCCCAGCATTTT.

This clonotype occurred many times. The rearrangement uses TRBV5-1 and TRBJ2-5; D perhaps matches TRBD2 (6 bases). The CDR3 length is 14 residues. Trimming took off 0 bases at V and 3 bases at J, with 9 bases between the two ends. Germline CDR1 and CDR2: SGHRS and YFSETQ. Here the CDR3 DNA reads TGCGCCAGCAGCTTGGGACTAGTAGAAGAGACCCAGTACTTC. As protein: CASSLGLVEETQYF.